This T cell receptor (beta chain) was obtained from a study of blood T cell repertoires in COVID-19. Study information: Both acute and convalescent COVID-19 samples were obtained from the United States, Italy and Spain. Sources were T cells, B-cell-depleted T cells, or PBMCs; the material itself was cDNA or gDNA.

V lost 0 bases, J lost 4 bases, and 7 bases lay in between. Germline V gives CDR1 SGHDT, CDR2 YYEEEE. The CDR3 has 13 amino acids. Original handling: Reference gene primer amplification yielded estimated nucleated cell counts. TCRdb's copy holds only in-frame clones and misses some; the assay was immunoSEQ multiplex PCR. V and J calls and clone size are those listed in that table; D and trimming were worked out from the DNA. The table includes about 50,000 clones, approximately 90% detected once. This clonotype was obtained from an elderly woman with acute or convalescent COVID-19. The rearrangement uses TRBV5-6 and TRBJ1-2, with D maybe TRBD1 (5 bases). What was sequenced was peripheral blood. The CDR3 protein is CASSLGQLYGYTF. CDR3 DNA: TGTGCCAGCAGCTTGGGACAGCTCTATGGCTACACCTTC.